The 2 T cell receptor beta chains in this list originate from one sample, sequenced in a study of identical twins. Using its own MiXCR run on the 5' RACE reads, TCRdb lists one record per CDR3 protein. The sample records about 470,000 distinct CDR3 sequences, approximately 25% being singletons. Separately, the same data were catalogued under a study of T cells expressing NK-cell markers.

The specimen was CD4+ T cells sorted from blood. These TCRs come from a young woman in good health.

V gene TRBV29-1 combines with J gene TRBJ2-3, with D tentatively TRBD1 (5 bases). This CDR3 is built from 14 residues. Trimming cost V 7 bases and J 3 bases, with 17 bases left between them. Germline values: CDR1 SQVTM, CDR2 ANQGSEA. The CDR3 here is CSGTSRVSTDTQYF. CDR3 nucleotides: TGCAGCGGGACCTCCAGGGTGTCTACAGATACGCAGTATTTT.

V is TRBV2 and J is TRBJ2-6, with a weak D call TRBD2 (5 bases). Trimming left V 3 bases short and J 4 bases short, with 10 bases between. This CDR3 region has 15 residues. The germline CDR1 and CDR2 sequences are SNHLY and FYNNEI. The CDR3 coding sequence is TGTGCCAGCAGTGAGACGAGGGCCGGGGCCAACGTCCTGACTTTC. Protein: CASSETRAGANVLTF.